Following are 20 T cell receptor beta chains from one sample sequenced in a study of blood T cell repertoires in COVID-19. TCRdb's copy holds only in-frame clones and misses some; the assay was immunoSEQ multiplex PCR. The table shows 250,000 to 350,000 clones, with around nine tenths occurring only once. The sequencing input was peripheral blood. These receptors were obtained from a woman between 25 and 40 years old with COVID-19, enrolled during active disease.

The chain is built from TRBV11-3 and TRBJ2-2, with 11 bases matching TRBD1. CDR1 and CDR2 from the germline V gene are SGHNT and YENEEA. The CDR3 sequence is 14 residues long. V was pared by 5 bases and J by 10 bases, with 6 bases of the junction left unmatched. CDR3 in DNA: TGTGCCAGCAGCCCCGGACAGGGGGCGCCGGAGCTGTTTTTT. Translating it yields CASSPGQGAPELFF.

This clone was observed once. V usage is TRBV12-3 or TRBV12-4 and J usage is TRBJ1-5; TRBD1 agrees at 7 bases. V dropped 4 bases and J dropped 4; count of bases not matched to a gene: 1. The CDR3 runs 13 residues. The CDR3: CASSSTGNQPQHF. CDR3 nucleotide sequence: TGTGCCAGCAGTTCGACAGGGAATCAGCCCCAGCATTTT.

This chain uses TRBV7-9 with TRBJ2-7; D not resolved. The CDR3 spans 12 residues. The V end was cut by 1 base, the J end by 7 bases, with 8 bases between. The germline V gene has CDR1 SEHNR and CDR2 FQNEAQ (reference sequence). The CDR3 DNA reads as TGTGCCAGCAGCTTAGATTTCCAGGAGCAGTACTTC. Translated: CASSLDFQEQYF.

The chain is built from TRBV6-5 and TRBJ1-1; 8 nucleotides agree with TRBD1. V lost 6 bases, J lost 1 base, and 7 bases stayed unmatched. The CDR3 contains 15 residues. Germline V gives CDR1 MNHEY, CDR2 SVGAGI. This CDR3 is CASRTQGEGNTEAFF. The CDR3 bases are TGTGCCAGCAGAACACAGGGGGAAGGGAACACTGAAGCTTTCTTT.

The chain uses TRBV7-2 and TRBJ2-2; perhaps TRBD1 as D (5 bases). Trimming removed 3 bases from V and 0 bases from J, with 14 bases in between. This CDR3 region has 17 residues. Germline V gives CDR1 SGHTA, CDR2 FQGNSA. This chain's CDR3 is CASSFGAYYSNTGELFF. The CDR3 coding sequence is TGTGCCAGCAGCTTTGGGGCATATTACTCGAACACCGGGGAGCTGTTTTTT.

CDR3: CSVEDPYSYEQYF. As DNA, the CDR3 is TGCAGCGTTGAAGATCCTTACTCCTACGAGCAGTACTTC. The rearrangement uses TRBV29-1 and TRBJ2-7, with unresolved D. This CDR3 is 13 amino acids long. Trimming took off 0 bases at V and 0 bases at J, with 6 bases between the two ends. Germline V gene data show CDR1 as SQVTM and CDR2 as ANQGSEA.

The chain has TRBV6-5 and TRBJ1-2; 9 nucleotides agree with TRBD1. The J segment lost 8 bases and the V segment lost 6 bases, leaving 7 bases of the junction unmatched. Looked up from germline, CDR1 is MNHEY and CDR2 is SVGAGI. This CDR3 region has 13 residues. This CDR3 is CASSRTGGGGYTF. Here the CDR3 DNA reads TGTGCCAGCAGCCGCACAGGGGGCGGGGGCTACACCTTC.

This rearrangement joins TRBV9 to TRBJ2-7; D possibly corresponds to TRBD2 (6 bases). The CDR3 length is 13 residues. From germline, CDR1 is SGDLS and CDR2 YYNGEE. Trimming took 5 bases from V and 0 from J, leaving 9 bases between them. The CDR3 nucleotides read TGTGCCAGCAGTCCCGGGAGCTCCTACGAGCAGTACTTC. Translating gives CASSPGSSYEQYF. Combining the CDR3 with reference TRBV9 and TRBJ2-7 gives the whole variable domain DSGVTQTPKHLITATGQRVTLRCSPRSGDLSVYWYQQSLDQGLQFLIQYYNGEERAKGNILERFSAQQFPDLHSELNLSSLELGDSALYFCASSPGSSYEQYFGPGTRLTVT.

The chain carries TRBV5-4 and TRBJ2-1; 9 bases agree with TRBD2. CDR1 SGHNT and CDR2 YYREEE come from the germline V gene (reference sequence). Trimming took 2 bases from V and 1 from J; bases not matched to a gene: 1. The CDR3 totals 15 residues. Here the CDR3 DNA reads TGTGCCAGCAGCTTTACTAGCGGGTCCTACAATGAGCAGTTCTTC. This encodes CASSFTSGSYNEQFF.

The J gene is TRBJ1-6, the V gene TRBV9; D gene unclear. The CDR3 is made up of 16 amino acids. V was pared by 0 bases and J by 5 bases, with 12 bases between. Germline V gene sequence: CDR1 SGDLS, CDR2 YYNGEE. This CDR3 reads CASSVDAGRDNSPLHF. The CDR3 DNA follows: TGTGCCAGCAGCGTAGACGCGGGCAGAGATAATTCACCCCTCCACTTT.

This clone appeared a single time. This rearrangement joins TRBV5-8 to TRBJ1-5; TRBD1 matches at 9 bases. The CDR3 is made up of 18 amino acids. Germline values: CDR1 SGHTS, CDR2 YDEGEE. V was clipped by 2 bases and J by 0 bases; unmatched bases: 9. CDR3 sequence reads: CASSFPDRGYYSNQPQHF. The DNA of the CDR3 is TGTGCCAGCAGCTTCCCGGACAGGGGTTACTATAGCAATCAGCCCCAGCATTTT.

The CDR3 loop is CASSGGTSGRLGRETQYF. CDR3 DNA sequence: TGTGCCAGCAGCGGCGGGACTAGCGGGAGACTGGGGAGAGAGACCCAGTACTTC. The chain recombines TRBV9 with TRBJ2-5; 14 bases are a match to TRBD2. Looked up from germline, CDR1 is SGDLS and CDR2 is YYNGEE. The CDR3 sequence is 18 residues long. V gave up 3 bases and J gave up 4 bases; unmatched junction bases: 11.

The chain couples TRBV7-9 to TRBJ2-4; 8 bases map to TRBD1. Germline CDR1 and CDR2: SEHNR and FQNEAQ (reference sequence). The CDR3 has 14 residues. J was trimmed by 6 bases and V by 4 bases; bases with no gene match: 5. The CDR3 reads CASSYGTGANIQYF. The CDR3 DNA is TGTGCCAGCAGCTACGGGACAGGCGCAAACATTCAGTACTTC.

This clone is a singleton in its sample. This same CDR3 is encoded by further DNA sequences in the sample. V usage is TRBV28 and J usage is TRBJ2-7, with TRBD1 matching over 7 bases. The CDR3 has 14 residues. V lost 4 bases and J lost 2; bases outside the gene matches: 5. CDR1 MDHEN and CDR2 SYDVKM come from the germline V gene. The CDR3 protein is CASSSPGQTYEQYF. DNA of the CDR3: TGTGCCAGCAGTTCCCCGGGACAGACCTACGAGCAGTACTTC.

CDR3 DNA: TGTGCCAGCAGTCGGCACCGGGACAGGGTGACTAACACCATATATTTT. This translates into CASSRHRDRVTNTIYF. V and J are TRBV7-9 and TRBJ1-3; TRBD1 agrees at 9 bases. CDR1 SEHNR and CDR2 FQNEAQ come from the germline V gene (reference sequence). With 6 bases clipped from V and 7 bases from J, the junction kept 13 bases outside the gene matches. This CDR3 is 16 amino acids long.

This sequence joins TRBV6-6 and TRBJ1-1; D possibly corresponds to TRBD1 (5 bases). The CDR3 loop spans 14 amino acids. Trimming shortened V by 0 bases and J by 4 bases, and 9 bases separated the two germline ends. Germline V gene lookup returns CDR1 MNHNY and CDR2 SVGAGI (reference sequence). CDR3 amino acids: CASSYSQGSTEAFF. CDR3 DNA: TGTGCCAGCAGTTACTCCCAGGGCAGCACTGAAGCTTTCTTT.

V usage is TRBV2 and J usage is TRBJ2-5; D is unresolved. V lost 4 bases and J 5 bases, leaving 8 bases between the germline ends. The CDR3 has 12 amino acids. From germline, CDR1 is SNHLY and CDR2 FYNNEI. CDR3 amino acids: CASSATTETQYF. In DNA form, the CDR3 reads TGTGCCAGCAGTGCTACCACGGAGACCCAGTACTTC.

The J gene is TRBJ2-1, the V gene TRBV3-1 (or the pseudogene TRBV3-2); maybe TRBD2 (6 bases). The CDR3 sequence is 16 residues long. Between the trimmed V and J ends, which lost 0 bases and 4 bases, there was a span of 13 bases. CDR1 is LGHDT, CDR2 YNNKEL, per germline (reference sequence). The CDR3 bases are TGTGCCAGCAGCCAAGAAGGCGAGCTAGCGTACAATGAGCAGTTCTTC. Translation gives CASSQEGELAYNEQFF.

J is TRBJ2-3 and V is TRBV7-2, with D possibly matching TRBD2 (6 bases). Trimming removed 0 bases from V and 4 bases from J, with 29 bases in between. The CDR3 runs 21 residues. The germline CDR1 and CDR2 sequences are SGHTA and FQGNSA. The DNA of the CDR3 is TGTGCCAGCAGCTTAGCGAGCCCCCGCGCACTAGCCCCCGCGAGTGCAGATACGCAGTATTTT. The encoded protein is CASSLASPRALAPASADTQYF. Drawing the rest from reference TRBV7-2 and TRBJ2-3, the complete variable domain is GAGVSQSPSNKVTEKGKDVELRCDPISGHTALYWYRQSLGQGLEFLIYFQGNSAPDKSGLPSDRFSAERTGGSVSTLTIQRTQQEDSAVYLCASSLASPRALAPASADTQYFGPGTRLTVL.

J is TRBJ2-4 and V is TRBV6-6; TRBD2 matches 7 bases. The CDR3 consists of 16 residues. With V trimmed by 6 bases and J by 0 bases, 8 bases remained unmatched. CDR1 is MNHNY, CDR2 SVGAGI, per germline (reference sequence). In DNA, the CDR3 is TGTGCCAGCAGAAACCCTAGCGGTTTAGCCAAAAACATTCAGTACTTC. Its translation is CASRNPSGLAKNIQYF.